This passage covers 23 T cell receptor beta chains from one sample sequenced in a study of T-cell memory formation after mild COVID-19. TCRdb analysed the 5' RACE reads with MiXCR anew, one entry per CDR3 protein. The data show hundreds of thousands of distinct CDR3 sequences, roughly 20% seen once. The material sequenced was PBMCs or a T cell subset sorted from them (not recorded which). These receptor sequences come from an adult woman who had mild COVID-19 (a few samples of this study predate the infection). Cell type and time point are not known.

This clonotype occurred a few times. The CDR3 protein is CSVGFPETPWEQYF. CDR3 nucleotides: TGCAGCGTTGGGTTCCCCGAGACCCCTTGGGAACAGTACTTC. This chain uses TRBV29-1 with TRBJ2-7; no clear D gene. The CDR3 extends over 14 amino acids. Per germline, CDR1 SQVTM and CDR2 ANQGSEA. With 4 bases removed from V and 10 bases from J, the gap between germline ends came to 23 bases.

The table lists this clonotype with a few counts. The chain employs TRBV7-9 and TRBJ2-7; 10 bases fit TRBD1. After removal of 4 bases from V and 5 bases from J, the junction contained 17 bases not matched to a gene. The CDR3 runs 18 residues. Germline-derived CDR1 and CDR2 are SEHNR and FQNEAQ (reference sequence). The CDR3 reads CASSSRLTPGTGVDEQYF. As DNA, the CDR3 is TGTGCCAGCAGCTCCCGACTAACACCCGGGACAGGGGTCGACGAGCAGTACTTC.

The chain recombines TRBV6-6 with TRBJ2-2; 9 nucleotides align to TRBD2. CDR3 length: 16 residues. V lost 7 bases and J lost 6; bases outside the gene matches: 12. Germline-derived CDR1 and CDR2 are MNHNY and SVGAGI (reference sequence). In DNA, the CDR3 is TGTGCCAGCATCCTACGCCGCGGGAGGGGTGCCGGGGAGCTGTTTTTT. Protein product: CASILRRGRGAGELFF.

This sequence joins TRBV5-1 and TRBJ2-3; D ambiguous. This CDR3 has 16 amino acids. Germline V CDR1 and CDR2: SGHRS, YFSETQ. V lost 0 bases and J 1 base, leaving 12 bases between the germline ends. The CDR3 DNA is TGCGCCAGCAGCTTGGAGGGCATGACGGGCACAGATACGCAGTATTTT. It translates to CASSLEGMTGTDTQYF.

The chain links TRBV5-6 to TRBJ2-5; 7 bases agree with TRBD2. V trimming: 1 base; J trimming: 4 bases; junction bases outside the gene matches: 4. Germline V gene sequence: CDR1 SGHDT, CDR2 YYEEEE. This CDR3 has 14 amino acids. The CDR3 sequence is CASSLFSGGETQYF. The CDR3 DNA follows: TGTGCCAGCAGCTTGTTTTCGGGGGGAGAGACCCAGTACTTC.

The J gene is TRBJ1-1, the V gene TRBV7-2; D perhaps matches TRBD1 (6 bases). The V end was cut by 0 bases, the J end by 5 bases, with 13 bases between. Germline-derived CDR1 and CDR2 are SGHTA and FQGNSA. The CDR3 contains 15 residues. CDR3 sequence: CASSLAQGIGTEAFF. CDR3 in DNA: TGTGCCAGCAGCTTAGCACAGGGTATAGGGACTGAAGCTTTCTTT.

This clonotype was detected only a few times. The chain employs TRBV7-9 and TRBJ2-6; D is perhaps TRBD1 (6 bases). Per germline, CDR1 SEHNR and CDR2 FQNEAQ (reference sequence). The CDR3 covers 20 residues. The V end lost 2 bases, the J end lost 0 bases, and 20 bases lay between the germline ends. This chain's CDR3 is CASSLSYRENSLSGANVLTF. The CDR3 DNA is TGTGCCAGCAGCTTATCTTACAGGGAAAATTCCCTCTCTGGGGCCAACGTCCTGACTTTC.

This clonotype has only a few counts. V gene TRBV4-2 combines with J gene TRBJ1-4; tentative D call: TRBD1 (6 bases). There are 15 residues in the CDR3. The V end lost 4 bases, the J end lost 5 bases, and 14 bases lay between the germline ends. CDR1 and CDR2 from the germline V gene are LGHNA and YNFKEQ. In DNA form, the CDR3 reads TGTGCCAGCAGCCGAGTGAGGACAGTGAATGAAAAACTGTTTTTT. Translated, it gives CASSRVRTVNEKLFF.

This clonotype showed up just a few times. The J gene is TRBJ2-7, the V gene TRBV7-2; D might be TRBD1 (6 bases). Germline V lookup: CDR1 SGHTA, CDR2 FQGNSA. The CDR3 has 18 amino acids. Trimming took 0 bases from V and 1 from J, leaving 19 bases between them. CDR3 bases: TGTGCCAGCAGCTTAGCACCCAGCCGACAGGTTATTTCCTACGAGCAGTACTTC. Translation gives CASSLAPSRQVISYEQYF. Filled out from reference TRBV7-2 and TRBJ2-7, the complete variable domain reads GAGVSQSPSNKVTEKGKDVELRCDPISGHTALYWYRQSLGQGLEFLIYFQGNSAPDKSGLPSDRFSAERTGGSVSTLTIQRTQQEDSAVYLCASSLAPSRQVISYEQYFGPGTRLTVT.

This clonotype was observed a few times. V and J are TRBV10-3 and TRBJ2-1; D possibly matches TRBD1 or TRBD2 (5 bases each). This CDR3 region has 12 residues. CDR1 is ENHRY and CDR2 is SYGVKD in the germline V gene. Trimming removed 5 bases at V and 12 bases at J, with 14 bases between. CDR3 in amino acids: CAISSFRDGQFF. The DNA for the CDR3 is TGTGCCATCAGTTCCTTTCGGGACGGGCAGTTCTTC.

This clonotype was detected a few times. This chain connects TRBV5-1 to TRBJ1-6; D is undetermined. The CDR3 length is 17 residues. V lost 4 bases to trimming and J lost 4 bases, with 18 bases between them. Germline CDR1 SGHRS, CDR2 YFSETQ. The CDR3 nucleotides are TGCGCCAGCAGCCTAAGTCCCCCTCAAGCGTATAATTCACCCCTCCACTTT. It codes for CASSLSPPQAYNSPLHF.

The V gene is TRBV20-1, the J gene TRBJ2-2; D is tentatively TRBD1 or TRBD2 (5 bases each). The CDR3 contains 17 residues. Trimming removed 3 bases at V and 6 bases at J, with 23 bases between. In germline, CDR1 is DFQATT, CDR2 SNEGSKA (reference sequence). The CDR3 bases are TGCAGTGCTAGTTCCTATGGGGGAACTAGAGGCCCCGGGGAGCTGTTTTTT. Translation gives CSASSYGGTRGPGELFF.

This clonotype has only a few counts. V gene TRBV15 combines with J gene TRBJ1-5, with D possibly TRBD1 on 5 matching bases. The germline CDR1 and CDR2 sequences are LNHNV and YYDKDF (reference sequence). The CDR3 runs to 14 residues. V was pared by 1 base and J by 7 bases, with 11 bases between. The CDR3 spells CATSRAVGRQPQHF. Written as DNA, the CDR3 is TGTGCCACCAGCAGAGCCGTGGGGCGGCAGCCCCAGCATTTT. The whole variable domain, filled in from reference TRBV15 and TRBJ1-5, reads DAMVIQNPRYQVTQFGKPVTLSCSQTLNHNVMYWYQQKSSQAPKLLFHYYDKDFNNEADTPDNFQSRRPNTSFCFLDIRSPGLGDTAMYLCATSRAVGRQPQHFGDGTRLSIL.

The chain employs TRBV20-1 and TRBJ1-5; tentatively, D is TRBD1 (5 bases). CDR3 size: 17 residues. Trimming removed 4 bases from V and 2 bases from J, with 21 bases in between. The germline gives CDR1 DFQATT, CDR2 SNEGSKA (reference sequence). As DNA, the CDR3 is TGCAGTGCTATAAAAACCGGGACCCTCGGCGGCAATCAGCCCCAGCATTTT. Encoded protein: CSAIKTGTLGGNQPQHF.

The chain recombines TRBV5-5 with TRBJ2-3, with D unclear. V was pared by 3 bases and J by 4 bases, with 9 bases between. The V gene's germline CDR1 is SGHKS and CDR2 YYEKEE (reference sequence). The CDR3 loop spans 13 amino acids. The CDR3 DNA sequence: TGTGCCAGCAGCTCGGAACCGGCAGATACGCAGTATTTT. Translation gives CASSSEPADTQYF.

This clonotype was detected only a few times. The genes are TRBV6-1 and TRBJ2-7; TRBD1 matches at 7 bases. Unmatched junction bases numbered 9, after V lost 3 bases and J lost 4 bases. The CDR3 has 15 amino acids. Germline-derived CDR1 and CDR2 are MNHNS and SASEGT. DNA of the CDR3: TGTGCCAGCAGTGATAAAAGGGGGCGCAGATACGAGCAGTACTTC. Translating it yields CASSDKRGRRYEQYF.

Only a few counts were recorded for this clonotype. The V and J genes are TRBV24-1 and TRBJ2-7, with TRBD2 matching 11 bases. V trimming: 4 bases; J trimming: 3 bases; junction bases outside the gene matches: 4. The CDR3 extends over 15 amino acids. Germline-derived CDR1 and CDR2 are KGHDR and SFDVKD. The CDR3 is CATSDGTSGNYEQYF. CDR3 bases: TGTGCCACCAGTGACGGGACTAGCGGAAACTACGAGCAGTACTTC.

The sample holds a few counts of this clonotype. The rearrangement uses TRBV5-1 and TRBJ2-3; the D gene is possibly TRBD2 (7 bases). CDR1 and CDR2 (germline): SGHRS, YFSETQ. This CDR3 comprises 15 residues. Deletions cut 0 bases from V and 4 bases from J, with 12 bases between. CDR3 nucleotide sequence: TGCGCCAGCAGCTTGGCCTGGGGGGGCGCAGATACGCAGTATTTT. Translated: CASSLAWGGADTQYF.

On this clonotype itself: A much larger clone differs from this one at a single base, so this may be a read error. Here the CDR3 omits its conserved ending phenylalanine or tryptophan, so a read error is the likely source. The chain joins TRBV7-6 to TRBJ1-5, with D hard to call. Trimming shortened V by 0 bases and J by 2 bases, and 5 bases separated the two germline ends. The CDR3 totals 14 residues. Germline values: CDR1 SGHVS, CDR2 FNYEAQ. The chain's CDR3 is CASSLAGGNQPQHL. CDR3 nucleotides: TGTGCCAGCAGCTTAGCGGGAGGCAATCAGCCCCAGCATCTT.

This clonotype was picked up a small number of times. This chain uses TRBV19 with TRBJ2-7; 9 bases align to TRBD1. The germline V gene has CDR1 LNHDA and CDR2 SQIVND (reference sequence). This CDR3 is built from 15 residues. Unmatched junction bases numbered 5, after V lost 5 bases and J lost 0 bases. The CDR3 region has the DNA TGTGCCAGTAGTCCGCGGGACAGGGCCTCCTACGAGCAGTACTTC. This encodes CASSPRDRASYEQYF.

This clonotype was seen more than once but under ten times. The chain couples TRBV7-6 to TRBJ2-1, with TRBD2 matching over 14 bases. The CDR3 has 19 residues. CDR1 and CDR2 from the germline V gene are SGHVS and FNYEAQ. V was pared by 5 bases and J by 4 bases, with 13 bases of the junction left unmatched. Written as DNA, the CDR3 is TGTGCCAGCAGCCGACTAGCGGGAGGGCCAGGTAGTTTTTACAATGAGCAGTTCTTC. The encoded protein is CASSRLAGGPGSFYNEQFF.

This chain links TRBV5-1 with TRBJ2-5; 10 bases align to TRBD2. Germline values: CDR1 SGHRS, CDR2 YFSETQ. Trimming at V came to 1 base and at J to 9 bases, leaving 6 bases not matched to a gene. The CDR3 length is 14 residues. The CDR3 reads CASSLTSGAPAQYF. As DNA, the CDR3 is TGCGCCAGCAGCTTGACTAGCGGGGCTCCGGCCCAGTACTTC.

This clonotype was detected ten times or more. The chain couples TRBV12-3 or TRBV12-4 to TRBJ2-1, with 8 bases fitting TRBD2. J lost 6 bases, V lost 1 base, and 2 bases had no gene match. This CDR3 comprises 14 residues. CDR3 protein: CASSLGGTSNEQFF. CDR3 DNA sequence: TGTGCCAGCAGTTTAGGGGGGACTAGCAATGAGCAGTTCTTC.